The entry below describes one T cell receptor beta chain. From germline, CDR1 is SGHAT and CDR2 FQNNGV. This CDR3 region has 15 residues. V was pared by 2 bases and J by 6 bases, with 11 bases between. This specimen belongs to a study of shared clonotypes between healthy human individuals. Study context: There were three CD4 naive, three CD4 memory, two CD8 naive and one CD8 memory plates per donor.

Assay used: immunoSEQ multiplex PCR; TCRdb lists only in-frame clones, some missing. The sample includes around 2.1 million clones, approximately 96% of them seen just once. V is TRBV11-2 and J is TRBJ1-6, with D tentatively TRBD1 (5 bases). This receptor was taken from a man aged 18-30 years in good health. Sample: naive CD4+ T cells sorted from blood. Subset specified: CD45RA+ positively selected. The CDR3 protein is CASSLRAGTNSPLHF. The CDR3 nucleotides read TGTGCCAGCAGCTTAAGGGCGGGGACTAATTCACCCCTCCACTTT.